One TCR beta chain is described in this entry. This sample is part of a study of beta chain features in type 1 diabetes. The isolated RNA, all of it, was reverse transcribed, so expressed TCRB transcripts were what got sequenced. Produced via immunoSEQ multiplex PCR; TCRdb's table is partial and in-frame only. The table includes about 180,000 clones, about an eighth detected once. The V gene end was trimmed by 0 bases and the J gene end by 6 bases; junction bases not matched to a gene: 10. Germline V gene lookup returns CDR1 LNHDA and CDR2 SQIVND (reference sequence). The CDR3 extends over 17 amino acids.

The sequenced material came from central memory CD4+ T cells from blood. The chain has TRBV19 and TRBJ2-5; the match to TRBD2 covers 10 bases. This sequence was found in a woman aged 18-35 years in good health. The CDR3 nucleotides are TGTGCCAGTAGTATAGATCGCGCTAGCGGGAGTCGAAAGACCCAGTACTTC. Protein product: CASSIDRASGSRKTQYF.